These 19 T cell receptor beta chains share one sample of origin, sequenced in a study of vaccination effects on CD4 cells after COVID-19. Their antigens are not known. TCRdb keeps only in-frame clones here, not all; method: immunoSEQ multiplex PCR. Here the sample spans nearly 30,000 clones, just under 75% being singletons. Viral peptide pools were used in the ViraFEST assay to expand antigen-specific CD4+ T cells, and sequencing came afterward. Subsequent to 10 days of culture, CD4+ T cells were isolated. Participants each got two BNT162b2 or mRNA-1273 vaccine doses. This sample comprised CD4+ T cells from PBMCs cultured with HCoV-229E spike peptides, obtained after COVID-19 vaccination. These receptors were obtained from a human donor who received a COVID-19 vaccine.

This clone was counted only a few times. The chain has TRBV3-1 (or the pseudogene TRBV3-2) and TRBJ1-1; D may be TRBD1 (6 bases). V was cut by 4 bases and J by 5 bases, with 14 bases left in between. Germline loops: CDR1 LGHDT, CDR2 YNNKEL (reference sequence). The CDR3 length is 14 residues. The CDR3 region has the DNA TGTGCCAGCAGCCTCGAGGGGGATGCAACTGAAGCTTTCTTT. Its translation: CASSLEGDATEAFF.

The chain has TRBV15 and TRBJ1-6; D is perhaps TRBD1 (5 bases). V shed 0 bases and J shed 7 bases, with 13 bases lying between them. Germline CDR1 is LNHNV and CDR2 is YYDKDF (reference sequence). This CDR3 region has 16 residues. CDR3 region: CATSREAGNRNSPLHF. The CDR3 bases are TGTGCCACCAGCAGAGAGGCAGGGAATCGGAATTCACCCCTCCACTTT. The entire variable domain, with the rest obtained from reference TRBV15 and TRBJ1-6, is as follows: DAMVIQNPRYQVTQFGKPVTLSCSQTLNHNVMYWYQQKSSQAPKLLFHYYDKDFNNEADTPDNFQSRRPNTSFCFLDIRSPGLGDTAMYLCATSREAGNRNSPLHFGNGTRLTVT.

This clone was detected once. This chain joins TRBV6-5 and TRBJ1-1, with D possibly being TRBD1 (6 bases). The CDR3 spans 13 residues. CDR1 and CDR2 from the germline V gene are MNHEY and SVGAGI. V was pared by 7 bases and J by 7 bases, with 16 bases between. This CDR3 is CASTPLGGSEAFF. CDR3 in DNA: TGTGCCAGCACCCCTTTGGGGGGCAGTGAAGCTTTCTTT.

The CDR3 loop reads CASSQRTSLETQYF. In DNA form, the CDR3 reads TGTGCCAGCAGCCAGAGGACTAGCCTGGAGACCCAGTACTTC. The genes are TRBV3-1 (or the pseudogene TRBV3-2) and TRBJ2-5; 8 bases map to TRBD2. Germline CDR1 LGHDT, CDR2 YNNKEL (reference sequence). V was pared by 3 bases and J by 5 bases, with 5 bases of the junction left unmatched. The CDR3 spans 14 residues.

This chain joins TRBV19 and TRBJ2-1; 9 bases fit TRBD2. J gave up 8 bases and V 7 bases, and 9 bases lay outside the gene matches. Germline V gives CDR1 LNHDA, CDR2 SQIVND (reference sequence). CDR3 size: 14 residues. CDR3 sequence: CASIGAGGIHEQFF. The CDR3 DNA reads TGTGCCAGTATTGGAGCGGGGGGTATCCATGAGCAGTTCTTC.

CDR3 bases: TGTGCCAGCAGTTACTCGGGACAGGGGCTGAGAAGCGGCTACACCTTC. It encodes CASSYSGQGLRSGYTF. This chain joins TRBV6-5 and TRBJ1-2, with 10 bases aligning to TRBD1. From germline, CDR1 is MNHEY and CDR2 SVGAGI. There are 16 residues in the CDR3. V shed 0 bases, J shed 8 bases, and the junction held 9 bases outside the gene matches.

The chain combines TRBV3-1 (or the pseudogene TRBV3-2) with TRBJ1-3; possible D gene TRBD1, 6 bases. V was clipped by 5 bases and J by 3 bases, with 17 bases between them. The CDR3 is 16 residues long. Germline V gene lookup returns CDR1 LGHDT and CDR2 YNNKEL (reference sequence). The CDR3 region has the DNA TGTGCCAGCAGCTCAAGCCCCAGGGGAGGTGGAAACACCATATATTTT. It encodes CASSSSPRGGGNTIYF.

The rearrangement uses TRBV9 and TRBJ1-1, with D possibly being TRBD1 (5 bases). Per germline, CDR1 SGDLS and CDR2 YYNGEE. The CDR3 is made up of 16 amino acids. Trimming stripped 5 bases from V and 4 bases from J, with 21 bases between. CDR3 amino acids: CASSWGEGRMSTEAFF. DNA for the CDR3: TGTGCCAGCAGTTGGGGGGAGGGCAGAATGAGCACTGAAGCTTTCTTT.

The gene calls are TRBV3-1 (or the pseudogene TRBV3-2) and TRBJ1-2; 8 bases are a match to TRBD1. The V segment lost 0 bases and the J segment 3 bases; nucleotides outside the gene matches: 6. Germline lookup yields CDR1 LGHDT and CDR2 YNNKEL (reference sequence). This CDR3 contains 16 residues. The DNA of the CDR3 is TGTGCCAGCAGCCAAGATCTCGTGACAGGGGACTATGGCTACACCTTC. The encoded protein is CASSQDLVTGDYGYTF.

The chain employs TRBV6-5 and TRBJ2-2; 8 bases agree with TRBD1. With 7 bases clipped from V and 8 bases from J, the junction kept 9 bases outside the gene matches. Germline V gene sequence: CDR1 MNHEY, CDR2 SVGAGI. The CDR3 extends over 14 amino acids. Written as DNA, the CDR3 is TGTGCCAGCAACCAGAAACAGGGGGTGGGGGAGCTGTTTTTT. The encoded protein is CASNQKQGVGELFF.

J is TRBJ1-1 and V is TRBV28; 8 bases are a match to TRBD1. The CDR3 runs 15 residues. The ends lost 4 bases at V and 6 bases at J; junction bases unmatched: 10. Germline V gives CDR1 MDHEN, CDR2 SYDVKM. The CDR3 is CASSSFPQGEPEAFF. CDR3 DNA: TGTGCCAGCAGTTCCTTTCCACAGGGGGAGCCTGAAGCTTTCTTT.

The chain recombines TRBV18 with TRBJ1-5, with TRBD1 as a possible D gene (5 bases). Trimming left V 1 base short and J 5 bases short, with 12 bases between. CDR3 size: 15 residues. The germline V gene encodes CDR1 KGHSH and CDR2 LQKENI. Here the CDR3 DNA reads TGTGCCAGCTCACCACAAGGGCAGGGTTATCAGCCCCAGCATTTT. This sequence encodes CASSPQGQGYQPQHF.

The rearrangement links TRBV6-5 to TRBJ1-3; D gene uncertain. There are 16 residues in the CDR3. V lost 0 bases and J 2 bases, leaving 11 bases between the germline ends. The germline V gene encodes CDR1 MNHEY and CDR2 SVGAGI. CDR3 amino acids: CASSYSRLGPGNTIYF. Here the CDR3 DNA reads TGTGCCAGCAGTTACTCCCGCCTTGGGCCTGGAAACACCATATATTTT.

There are a few counts of this clone. The V and J genes are TRBV11-2 and TRBJ2-7; D is undetermined. The CDR3 runs to 12 residues. Germline V CDR1 and CDR2: SGHAT, FQNNGV. V was pared by 5 bases and J by 0 bases, with 5 bases between. The CDR3, as DNA: TGTGCCAGCAGCACGGACTCCTACGAGCAGTACTTC. Translating it yields CASSTDSYEQYF.

The gene calls are TRBV12-5 and TRBJ2-6; D might be TRBD2 (5 bases). The germline V gene encodes CDR1 LGHNT and CDR2 FRNRAP. V was trimmed by 1 base and J by 0 bases, leaving 7 bases between them. This CDR3 has 16 residues. The CDR3 sequence is CASGLGGISGANVLTF. In DNA form, the CDR3 reads TGTGCTAGTGGTTTGGGAGGGATCTCTGGGGCCAACGTCCTGACTTTC.

Note on this clone: Other DNA sequences in this sample translate to the same CDR3. V is TRBV7-2 and J is TRBJ2-2; no clear D. There are 15 residues in the CDR3. Germline CDR1 SGHTA, CDR2 FQGNSA. Between the trimmed V and J ends, which lost 4 bases and 4 bases, there was a span of 13 bases. CDR3: CASSSQGVSTGELFF. In DNA, the CDR3 is TGTGCCAGCAGCTCCCAAGGAGTGTCCACCGGGGAGCTGTTTTTT.

The V gene is TRBV30, the J gene TRBJ1-6; the D gene is possibly TRBD1 (5 bases). Germline V gene data show CDR1 as GTSNPN and CDR2 as SVGIG (reference sequence). The CDR3 sequence is 16 residues long. The V end lost 4 bases, the J end lost 0 bases, and 13 bases lay between the germline ends. CDR3 DNA: TGTGCCTGGAAGGGACTCTCGAGCTCCTATAATTCACCCCTCCACTTT. It specifies CAWKGLSSSYNSPLHF.

The chain employs TRBV14 and TRBJ2-5; D is uncertain. Germline CDR1 SGHDN, CDR2 FVKESK. Between the trimmed V and J ends, which lost 1 base and 6 bases, there was a span of 12 bases. This CDR3 contains 14 residues. For the CDR3, the DNA is TGTGCCAGCAGCCAAGTTCTTGCAGGTCAGACCCAGTACTTC. This gives the protein CASSQVLAGQTQYF.

This sequence joins TRBV30 and TRBJ1-2, with D unresolved. From germline, CDR1 is GTSNPN and CDR2 SVGIG (reference sequence). The CDR3 runs to 14 residues. V was shortened by 3 bases and J by 0 bases, with 11 bases between the two germline ends. The CDR3 DNA sequence: TGTGCCTGGAGCCACGTGTCCCCTAACTATGGCTACACCTTC. Translating gives CAWSHVSPNYGYTF.